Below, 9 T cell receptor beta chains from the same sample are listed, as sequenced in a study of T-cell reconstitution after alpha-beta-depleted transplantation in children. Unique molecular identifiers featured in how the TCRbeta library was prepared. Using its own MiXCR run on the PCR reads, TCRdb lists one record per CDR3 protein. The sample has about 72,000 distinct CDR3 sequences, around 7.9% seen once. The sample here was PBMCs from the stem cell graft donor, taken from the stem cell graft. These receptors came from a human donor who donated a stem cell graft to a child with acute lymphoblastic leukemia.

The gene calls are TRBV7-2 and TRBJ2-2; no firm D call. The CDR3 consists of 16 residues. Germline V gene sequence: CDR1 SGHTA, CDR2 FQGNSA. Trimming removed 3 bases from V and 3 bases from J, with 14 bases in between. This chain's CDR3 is CASSFPRWGYTGELFF. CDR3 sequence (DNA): TGTGCCAGCAGCTTCCCCCGTTGGGGATACACCGGGGAGCTGTTTTTT.

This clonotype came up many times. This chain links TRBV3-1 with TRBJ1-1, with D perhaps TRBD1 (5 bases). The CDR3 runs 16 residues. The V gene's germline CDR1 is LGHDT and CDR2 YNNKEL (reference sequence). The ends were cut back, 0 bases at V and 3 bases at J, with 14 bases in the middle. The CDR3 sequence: CASSQDWEGIHTEAFF. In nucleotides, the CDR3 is TGTGCCAGCAGCCAAGATTGGGAGGGGATTCACACTGAAGCTTTCTTT.

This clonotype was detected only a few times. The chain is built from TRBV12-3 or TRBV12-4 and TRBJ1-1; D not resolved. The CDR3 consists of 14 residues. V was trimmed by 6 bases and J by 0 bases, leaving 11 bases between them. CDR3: CASRSGPLNTEAFF. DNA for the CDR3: TGTGCCAGCAGGTCCGGGCCCCTGAACACTGAAGCTTTCTTT.

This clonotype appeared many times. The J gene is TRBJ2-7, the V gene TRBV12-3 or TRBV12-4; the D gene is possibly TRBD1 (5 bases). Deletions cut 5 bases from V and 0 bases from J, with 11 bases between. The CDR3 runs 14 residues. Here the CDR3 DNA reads TGTGCCAGCAGTGCGGACAAGAGCTCCTACGAGCAGTACTTC. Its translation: CASSADKSSYEQYF.

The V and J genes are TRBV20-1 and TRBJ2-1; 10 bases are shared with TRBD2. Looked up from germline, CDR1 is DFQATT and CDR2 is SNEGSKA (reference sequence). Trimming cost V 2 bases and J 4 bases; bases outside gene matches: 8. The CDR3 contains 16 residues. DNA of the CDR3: TGCAGTGCTAGAAAATCTAGCGGGAGCGATTACAATGAGCAGTTCTTC. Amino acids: CSARKSSGSDYNEQFF.

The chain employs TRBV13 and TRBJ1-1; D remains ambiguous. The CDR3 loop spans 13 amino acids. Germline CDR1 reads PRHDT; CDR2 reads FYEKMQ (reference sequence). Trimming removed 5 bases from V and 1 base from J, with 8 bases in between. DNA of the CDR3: TGTGCCAGCAGCCTACATGAGAACACTGAAGCTTTCTTT. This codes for CASSLHENTEAFF.

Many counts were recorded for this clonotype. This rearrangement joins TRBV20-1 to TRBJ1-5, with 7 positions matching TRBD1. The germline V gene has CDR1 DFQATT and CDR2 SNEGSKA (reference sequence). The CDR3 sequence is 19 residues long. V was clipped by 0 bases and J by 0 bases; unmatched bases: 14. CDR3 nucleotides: TGCAGTGCTAGAGACCCTAACGCCGGGACAGCGGGTAGCAATCAGCCCCAGCATTTT. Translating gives CSARDPNAGTAGSNQPQHF.

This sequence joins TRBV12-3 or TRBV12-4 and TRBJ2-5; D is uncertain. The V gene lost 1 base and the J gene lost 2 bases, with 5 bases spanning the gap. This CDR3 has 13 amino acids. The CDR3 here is CASSLDPQETQYF. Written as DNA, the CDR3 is TGTGCCAGCAGTTTAGACCCTCAAGAGACCCAGTACTTC.

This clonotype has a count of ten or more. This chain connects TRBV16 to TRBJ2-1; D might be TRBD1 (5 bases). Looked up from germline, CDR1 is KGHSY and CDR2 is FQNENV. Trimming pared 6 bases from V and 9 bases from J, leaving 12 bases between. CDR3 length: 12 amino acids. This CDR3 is CASRAGNLEQFF. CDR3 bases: TGTGCCAGCAGAGCAGGGAACCTTGAGCAGTTCTTC.